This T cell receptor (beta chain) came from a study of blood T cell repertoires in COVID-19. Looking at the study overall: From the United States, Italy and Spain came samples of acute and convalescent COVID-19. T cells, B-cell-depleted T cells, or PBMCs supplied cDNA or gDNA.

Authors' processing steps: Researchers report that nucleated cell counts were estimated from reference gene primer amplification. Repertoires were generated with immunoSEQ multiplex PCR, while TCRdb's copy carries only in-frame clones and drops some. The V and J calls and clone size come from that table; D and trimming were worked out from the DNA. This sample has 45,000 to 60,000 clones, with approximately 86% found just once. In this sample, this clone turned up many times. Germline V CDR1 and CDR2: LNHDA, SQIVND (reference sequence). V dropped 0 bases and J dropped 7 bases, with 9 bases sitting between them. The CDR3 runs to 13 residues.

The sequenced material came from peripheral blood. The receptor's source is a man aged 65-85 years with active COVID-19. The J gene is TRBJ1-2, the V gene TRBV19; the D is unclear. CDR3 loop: CASSIDPRGGYTF. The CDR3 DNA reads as TGTGCCAGTAGTATAGATCCCCGGGGTGGCTACACCTTC.